The next 5 T cell receptor beta chains were all read from a single sample in a study of post-analysis software for immune sequencing data. Study conclusions and caveats: Relative to controls, patients had five TRBV segments at higher frequency, with TRBV5-6, TRBV5-1 and TRBV20-1 among these.

The library was made from cDNA and included unique molecular identifiers. TCRdb redid the calling of the PCR reads with MiXCR, one entry per CDR3 protein. This sample has about 210,000 distinct CDR3 sequences, with around 29% found just once. These receptors lack a known antigen. Sequencing used blood. The receptors shown here come from a girl between 2 and 17 years old with multiple sclerosis.

Worth noting for this clonotype: This may be a read error: a much more frequent sequence differs by one nucleotide. The chain has TRBV11-2 and TRBJ2-5; D is possibly TRBD2 (6 bases). The CDR3 is 14 amino acids. Germline CDR1 SGHAT, CDR2 FQNNGV. DNA for the CDR3: TGTGCCAGCAGCCCGCCTAGCGTACAAGAGACCCAGGACTTC. Translation: CASSPPSVQETQDF.

The V gene is TRBV12-3 or TRBV12-4, the J gene TRBJ1-4; no clear D gene. V was clipped by 5 bases and J by 3 bases, with 16 bases between them. The CDR3 is 16 residues long. The CDR3 coding sequence is TGTGCCAGCAGTCTCCATGGGGAAGGACCTAATGAAAAACTGTTTTTT. This sequence encodes CASSLHGEGPNEKLFF.

This clonotype was recorded a few times. V gene TRBV28 combines with J gene TRBJ1-5; no clear D. The CDR3 spans 16 residues. Germline V CDR1 and CDR2: MDHEN, SYDVKM. V gave up 0 bases and J gave up 0 bases, with 9 bases separating them. CDR3 coding DNA: TGTGCCAGCAGTTTATGGGGCAGATATAGCAATCAGCCCCAGCATTTT. Amino acids: CASSLWGRYSNQPQHF.

This clonotype was detected ten times or more. The chain recombines TRBV6-2 or TRBV6-3 with TRBJ2-6; D is uncertain. This CDR3 contains 13 residues. V lost 5 bases and J lost 0, with 2 bases in between. From germline, CDR1 is MNHEY and CDR2 SVGEGT. The CDR3 region has the DNA TGTGCCAGCAGTACCTCTGGGGCCAACGTCCTGACTTTC. This codes for CASSTSGANVLTF.

With respect to this clonotype: The junction departs from germline at one end; a sequencing error may be responsible. The V call is TRBV5-1, the J call TRBJ1-2; possibly TRBD1 for D (5 bases). The germline V gene encodes CDR1 SGHRS and CDR2 YFSETQ. This CDR3 is 13 amino acids long. CDR3 residues: CASSVGHLYSYTF. In DNA form, the CDR3 reads TGCGCCAGCAGCGTTGGACACCTCTATAGCTACACCTTC. The full variable domain, completed using reference TRBV5-1 and TRBJ1-2, is KAGVTQTPRYLIKTRGQQVTLSCSPISGHRSVSWYQQTPGQGLQFLFEYFSETQRNKGNFPGRFSGRQFSNSRSEMNVSTLELGDSALYLCASSVGHLYSYTFGSGTRLTVV.